This T cell receptor (beta chain) was recovered during a study of cytotoxic CD8 clonotypes in ibrutinib-treated CLL (dated by TCRdb to about 2021). Notes on the research overall: In this cohort, some 16 patients were treatment-naive and some 10 were relapsed/refractory, while 17 to 18 had unmutated IGHV. Partial responses were observed in about 25 patients and complete responses in 2; after a median follow-up of around 68 months, remission was maintained in 15 or so patients and progression was observed in approximately 12. Samples at response were collected after a median of approximately twelve months of treatment, with a range of about 6 to 40 months. An average of 255,043 productive templates and 94,082 productive rearrangements was obtained per sample. Longitudinal samples were available for about 30% of the roughly 90 trial participants. Cryopreserved peripheral blood mononuclear cells were obtained before treatment, at response, and at either sustained remission or disease progression. Patients were still on ibrutinib when every remission and progressive disease sample was collected. General study outcomes and caveats: Baseline clonality exceeded that of age-matched healthy donors and correlated strongly with circulating CD8+ T-cell counts. Clonality increased at ibrutinib response, stayed stable in sustained remission, and fell back toward baseline at progression. Lymph node repertoires were not examined, and the timing of sampling was not matched between patients in sustained remission and those whose disease progressed. Public clonotypes were rare and either contracted or stayed stable during treatment, and the rise in clonality at ibrutinib response reflected the expansion of private clonotypes.

The goal of deep resolution MiSeq sequencing was a depth between 1 in 1 million and 1 in 200,000 T cells, and coverage averaged 10x per clonotype. TCR beta libraries were generated with the immunoSEQ hsTCRB Kit. In the paper's pipeline: ImmunoSEQ Data Assistant and ImmunoSEQ Analyzer were used for data analysis, and V, D and J genes were assigned according to IMGT definitions. Clonality was computed as one minus normalized Shannon entropy of productive rearrangement frequencies, ranging from 0 to 1. Public clonotype analysis was restricted to overrepresented clonotypes comprising at least 0.05% of each patient's repertoire. Repertoires from 10 to 15 age-matched healthy donors in immuneACCESS were used as clonality controls. Here the immuneACCESS table is served through TCRdb, limited to in-frame sequences with V and J called. Missing clones are a known gap in these copies; in checked studies unresolved V genes cover under half, and the rest lacks a known reason. Clone size and the V and J calls come from that table; the DNA yielded D and trimming. Within this sample are around 29,000 clones, with 55% to 70% of them counted one time only. Approximately 53% of the sample comes from the top ten.

Comments on this clone: Its antigen specificity is not known. No much larger clone is present one base from it, and per-base qualities are unavailable.

Reading from cysteine to phenylalanine, the CDR3 counts 13 amino acids. The read is trimmed to its CDR3 DNA, 39 bases read in frame from base 1. Germline trimming: 3 bases from V, 4 bases from J; junction bases outside gene matches: 3. Per the germline V gene, SGDLS is the CDR1 and YYNGEE is the CDR2. The time point label, read with the paper, signifies: 24 months on ibrutinib. For TCR beta library preparation, roughly 2 micrograms of genomic DNA was extracted from cryopreserved PBMCs. Longitudinal blood samples from CLL patients on ibrutinib monotherapy underwent high-throughput TCR beta sequencing. The patients were enrolled in a single-center, open-label phase 2 trial of ibrutinib monotherapy.

The sequenced sample was PBMCs, obtained after 24 months of ibrutinib treatment. The rearrangement combines TRBV9 with TRBJ2-7, and 8 bases in between align with TRBD1. This clonotype was sampled from a human donor with chronic lymphocytic leukemia. The bases read TGTGCCAGCAGCGCTACAGGGGGATACGAGCAGTACTTC. This sequence encodes CASSATGGYEQYF.